This is a list of T cell receptor beta chains from one sample in a study of blood T cell repertoires in COVID-19. TCRdb keeps only in-frame clones here, not all; method: immunoSEQ multiplex PCR. The data contain hundreds of thousands of clones, roughly nine tenths of them singletons. Sequencing was done on a sample of PBMCs or T cells enriched from blood (not recorded which). All receptors come from a woman between 25 and 40 years old with acute COVID-19. The CDR3 runs from the conserved cysteine through the conserved F or W. Each record gives: D gene, J gene, V gene, CDR3 protein. The D gene is left open where the match is weak.

>-|TRBJ1-4|TRBV7-2
CASSTSGGGWGEKLFF
>TRBD1|TRBJ1-6|TRBV19
CASRNRDRERSPLHF
>TRBD1|TRBJ1-2|TRBV6-5
CASRTGQGGGYGYTF
>-|TRBJ1-1|TRBV6-5
CASRPNREEFAEAFF
>-|TRBJ2-3|TRBV7-2
CASSSVDADTQYF
>TRBD1|TRBJ1-5|TRBV6-2/TRBV6-3
CASSFSDRVGQPQHF
>TRBD1|TRBJ2-2|TRBV7-9
CASSLRQGAGELFF
>TRBD1|TRBJ1-4|TRBV15
CATSGESRGLSNEKLFF
>TRBD1|TRBJ1-5|TRBV4-3
CASSQESSGTGDQPQHF
>TRBD1|TRBJ1-6|TRBV9
CASSVGGGGGDNSPLHF
>TRBD2|TRBJ2-7|TRBV6-5
CASRVAGAGEQYF
>-|TRBJ1-2|TRBV13
CASSLRPGRAYGYTF
>-|TRBJ1-5|TRBV4-1
CASSQGRAYSNQPQHF
>-|TRBJ1-3|TRBV5-4
CASSILDGGGPGNTIYF
>-|TRBJ1-2|TRBV12-3/TRBV12-4
CASSSSPYGYTF
>TRBD2|TRBJ2-5|TRBV6-5
CASSYSSRGTQETQYF
>-|TRBJ2-5|TRBV7-2
CASSLAILAQETQYF
>TRBD2|TRBJ2-2|TRBV27
CASSLSRAGTPNTGELFF